The clone carrying this T cell receptor (beta chain) has more than one count but fewer than ten. In TCRdb, the RT-PCR reads were re-called with MiXCR into one record per CDR3 protein. The table records about 680,000 distinct CDR3 sequences, more than 13% of them present only once. Germline lookup yields CDR1 LGHDT and CDR2 YNNKEL (reference sequence). Trimming left V 5 bases short and J 3 bases short, with 8 bases between. The CDR3 is made up of 12 amino acids. This clonotype was sampled from a female donor in good health, serving as a healthy control. The material sequenced was memory CD4+ T cells from blood. The V call is TRBV3-1, the J call TRBJ2-7; unclear D gene. The chain's CDR3 is CASSSYDYEQYF. The CDR3 DNA sequence: TGTGCCAGCAGCTCTTATGACTACGAGCAGTACTTC.